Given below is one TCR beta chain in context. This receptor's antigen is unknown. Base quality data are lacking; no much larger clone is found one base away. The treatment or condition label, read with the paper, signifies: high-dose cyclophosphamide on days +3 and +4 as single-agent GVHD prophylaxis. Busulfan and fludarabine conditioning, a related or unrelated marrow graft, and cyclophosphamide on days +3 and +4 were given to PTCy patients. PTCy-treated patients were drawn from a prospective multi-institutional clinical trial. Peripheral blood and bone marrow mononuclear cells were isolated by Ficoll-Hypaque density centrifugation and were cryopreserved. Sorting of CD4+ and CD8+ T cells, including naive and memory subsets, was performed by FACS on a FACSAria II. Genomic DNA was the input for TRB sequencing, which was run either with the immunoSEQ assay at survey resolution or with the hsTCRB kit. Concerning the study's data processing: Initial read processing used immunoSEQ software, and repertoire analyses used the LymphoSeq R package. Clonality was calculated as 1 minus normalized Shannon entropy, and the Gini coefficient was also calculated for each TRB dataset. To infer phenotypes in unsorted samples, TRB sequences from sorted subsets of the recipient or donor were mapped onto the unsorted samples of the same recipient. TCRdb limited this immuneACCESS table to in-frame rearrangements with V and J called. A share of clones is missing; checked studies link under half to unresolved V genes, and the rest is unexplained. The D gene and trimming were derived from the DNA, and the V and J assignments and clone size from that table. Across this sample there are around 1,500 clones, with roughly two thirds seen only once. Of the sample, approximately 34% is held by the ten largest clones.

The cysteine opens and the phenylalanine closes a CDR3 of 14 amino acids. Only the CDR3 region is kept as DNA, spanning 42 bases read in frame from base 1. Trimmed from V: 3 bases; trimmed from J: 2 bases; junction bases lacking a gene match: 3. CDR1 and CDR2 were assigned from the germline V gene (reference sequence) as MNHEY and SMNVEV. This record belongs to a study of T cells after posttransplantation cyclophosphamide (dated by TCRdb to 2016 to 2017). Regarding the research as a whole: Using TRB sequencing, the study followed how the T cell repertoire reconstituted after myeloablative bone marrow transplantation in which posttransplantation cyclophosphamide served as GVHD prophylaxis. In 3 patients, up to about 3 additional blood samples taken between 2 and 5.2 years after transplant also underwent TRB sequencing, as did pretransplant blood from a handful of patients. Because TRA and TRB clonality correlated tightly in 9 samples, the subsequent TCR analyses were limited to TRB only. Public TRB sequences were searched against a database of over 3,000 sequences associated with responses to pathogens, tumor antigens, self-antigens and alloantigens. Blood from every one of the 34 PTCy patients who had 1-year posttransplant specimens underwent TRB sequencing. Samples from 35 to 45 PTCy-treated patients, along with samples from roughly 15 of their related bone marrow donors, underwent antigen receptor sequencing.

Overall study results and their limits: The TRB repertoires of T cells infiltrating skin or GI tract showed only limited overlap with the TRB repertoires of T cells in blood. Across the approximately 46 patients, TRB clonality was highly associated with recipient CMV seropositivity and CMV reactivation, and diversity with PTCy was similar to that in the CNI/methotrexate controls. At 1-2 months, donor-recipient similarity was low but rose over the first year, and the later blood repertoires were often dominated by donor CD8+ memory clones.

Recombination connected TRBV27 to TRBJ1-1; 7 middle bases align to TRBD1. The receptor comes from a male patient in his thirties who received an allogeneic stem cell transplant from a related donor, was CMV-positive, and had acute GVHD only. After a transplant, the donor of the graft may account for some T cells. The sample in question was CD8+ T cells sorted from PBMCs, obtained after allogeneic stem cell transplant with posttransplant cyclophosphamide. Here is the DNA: TGTGCCAGCAGTTTCGGGACAGCCAACACTGAAGCTTTCTTT. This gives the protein CASSFGTANTEAFF.